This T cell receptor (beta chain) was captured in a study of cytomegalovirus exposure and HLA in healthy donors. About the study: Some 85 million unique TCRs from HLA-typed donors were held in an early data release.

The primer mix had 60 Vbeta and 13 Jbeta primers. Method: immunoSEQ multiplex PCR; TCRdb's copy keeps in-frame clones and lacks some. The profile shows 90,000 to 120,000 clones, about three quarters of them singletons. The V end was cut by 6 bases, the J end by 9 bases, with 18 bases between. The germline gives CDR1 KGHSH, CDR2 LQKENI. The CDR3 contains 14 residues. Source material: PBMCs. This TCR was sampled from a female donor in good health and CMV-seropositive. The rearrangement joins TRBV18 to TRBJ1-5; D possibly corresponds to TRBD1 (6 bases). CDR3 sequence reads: CASSLQQGFGPQHF. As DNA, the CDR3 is TGTGCCAGCTCTCTACAACAGGGATTTGGGCCCCAGCATTTT. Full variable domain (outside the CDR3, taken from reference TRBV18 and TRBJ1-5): NAGVMQNPRHLVRRRGQEARLRCSPMKGHSHVYWYRQLPEEGLKFMVYLQKENIIDESGMPKERFSAEFPKEGPSILRIQQVVRGDSAAYFCASSLQQGFGPQHFGDGTRLSIL.